The entry that follows covers one TCR beta chain sequence. Its matching antigen is unknown. The CDR3 length is 13 residues. The V end was cut by 3 bases, the J end by 3 bases, with 8 bases between. Germline assignment: CDR1 MNHEY and CDR2 SMNVEV (reference sequence). The sample originates from a study of T-cell memory formation after mild COVID-19. Study in general: The study found TCR clusters largely donor specific. Whole-study findings and limits: There were some responding clones in pre-infection memory, which suggested that cross-reactive memory had joined.

TCR alpha and TCR beta cDNA libraries carrying sample barcodes and UMIs were produced by 5'RACE using constant-segment primers. TCRdb ran MiXCR on the 5' RACE reads and lists one entry per CDR3 protein. The sample lists about 140,000 distinct CDR3 sequences; about 14% were seen once. Sequenced material: PBMCs or a T cell subset sorted from them (not recorded which). The TCR was taken from an adult woman who had mild COVID-19 (a few samples of this study predate the infection). Cell type and time point are not known. J is TRBJ1-1 and V is TRBV27; D call uncertain. Written as DNA, the CDR3 is TGTGCCAGCAGTTTTCTAAAATACACTGAAGCTTTCTTT. Protein product: CASSFLKYTEAFF.